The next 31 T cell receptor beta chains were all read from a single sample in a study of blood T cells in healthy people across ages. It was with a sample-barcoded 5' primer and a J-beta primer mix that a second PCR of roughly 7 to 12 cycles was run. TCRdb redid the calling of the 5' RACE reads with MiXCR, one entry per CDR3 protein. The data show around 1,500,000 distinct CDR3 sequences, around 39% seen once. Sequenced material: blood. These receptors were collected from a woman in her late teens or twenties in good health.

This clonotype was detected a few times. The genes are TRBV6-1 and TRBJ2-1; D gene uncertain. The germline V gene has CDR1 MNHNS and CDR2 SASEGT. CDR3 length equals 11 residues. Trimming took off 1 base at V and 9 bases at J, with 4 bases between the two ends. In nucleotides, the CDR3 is TGTGCCAGCAGTGAAGGGTTTGAGCAGTTCTTC. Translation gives CASSEGFEQFF.

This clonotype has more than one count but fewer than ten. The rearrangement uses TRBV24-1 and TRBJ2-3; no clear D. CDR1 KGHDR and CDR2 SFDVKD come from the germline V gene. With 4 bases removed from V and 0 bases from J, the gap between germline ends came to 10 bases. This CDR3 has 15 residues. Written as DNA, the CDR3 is TGTGCCACCAGTGAAGGACGGGCTAGCACAGATACGCAGTATTTT. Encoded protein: CATSEGRASTDTQYF.

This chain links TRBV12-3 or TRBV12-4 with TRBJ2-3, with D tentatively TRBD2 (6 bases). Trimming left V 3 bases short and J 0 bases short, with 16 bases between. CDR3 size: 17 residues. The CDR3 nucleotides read TGTGCCAGCAGTTTGGAAGCGGGCGGGGTCAGCACAGATACGCAGTATTTT. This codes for CASSLEAGGVSTDTQYF.

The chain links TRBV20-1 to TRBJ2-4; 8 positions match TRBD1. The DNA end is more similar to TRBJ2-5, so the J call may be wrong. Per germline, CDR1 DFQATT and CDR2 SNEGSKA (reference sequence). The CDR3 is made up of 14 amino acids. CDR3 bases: TGCAGTGCTAAGACCTACAGGGGGCAAGAGACCCAGTACTTC. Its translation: CSAKTYRGQETQYF.

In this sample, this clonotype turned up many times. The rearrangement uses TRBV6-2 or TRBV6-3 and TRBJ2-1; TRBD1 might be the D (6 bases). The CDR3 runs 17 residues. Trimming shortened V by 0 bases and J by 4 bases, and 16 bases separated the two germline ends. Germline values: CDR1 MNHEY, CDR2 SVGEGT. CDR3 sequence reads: CASSYSPPRGIYNEQFF. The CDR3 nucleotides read TGTGCCAGCAGTTACTCCCCCCCCAGGGGCATTTACAATGAGCAGTTCTTC.

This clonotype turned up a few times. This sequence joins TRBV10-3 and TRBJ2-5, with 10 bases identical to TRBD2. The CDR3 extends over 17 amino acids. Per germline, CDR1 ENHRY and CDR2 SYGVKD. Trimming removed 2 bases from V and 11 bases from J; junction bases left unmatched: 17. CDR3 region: CAISEAKIAGGLEEQYF. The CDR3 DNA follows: TGTGCCATCAGTGAGGCCAAGATAGCGGGGGGCCTGGAAGAGCAGTACTTC.

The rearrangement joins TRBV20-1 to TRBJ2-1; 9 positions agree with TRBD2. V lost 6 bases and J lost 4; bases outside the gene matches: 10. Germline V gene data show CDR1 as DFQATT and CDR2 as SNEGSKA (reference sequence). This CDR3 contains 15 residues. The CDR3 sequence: CSASLGSGRYNEQFF. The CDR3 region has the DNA TGCAGTGCCTCCCTGGGGAGCGGGAGGTACAATGAGCAGTTCTTC.

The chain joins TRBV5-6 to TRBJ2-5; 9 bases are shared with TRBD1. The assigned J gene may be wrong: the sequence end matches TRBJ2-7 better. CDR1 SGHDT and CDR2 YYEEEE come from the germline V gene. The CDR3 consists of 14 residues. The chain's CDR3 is CASSAGQGTDEQYF. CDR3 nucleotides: TGTGCCAGCAGCGCTGGACAGGGGACGGACGAGCAGTACTTC.

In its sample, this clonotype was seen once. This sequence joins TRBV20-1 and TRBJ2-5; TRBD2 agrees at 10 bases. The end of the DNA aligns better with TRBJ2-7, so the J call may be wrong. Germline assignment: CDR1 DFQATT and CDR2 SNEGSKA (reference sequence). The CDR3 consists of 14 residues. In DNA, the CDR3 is TGCAGTGCTACGGGACTAGCGAACAACAACGAGCAGTACTTC. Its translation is CSATGLANNNEQYF.

The CDR3 DNA reads as TGTGCCAGCAGCTCTTGGGGATCTCCCTATGGCTACACCTTC. The encoded protein is CASSSWGSPYGYTF. This sequence joins TRBV6-5 and TRBJ1-2; D unresolved. Trimming removed 6 bases from V and 4 bases from J, with 15 bases in between. This CDR3 has 14 residues. Germline CDR1 is MNHEY and CDR2 is SVGAGI.

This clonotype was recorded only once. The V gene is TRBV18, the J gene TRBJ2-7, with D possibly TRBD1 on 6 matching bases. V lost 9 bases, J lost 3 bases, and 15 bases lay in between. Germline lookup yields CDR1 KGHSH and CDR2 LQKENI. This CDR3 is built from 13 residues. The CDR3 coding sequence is TGTGCCAGTCCAGGGGAGAAGGGCTACGAGCAGTACTTC. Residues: CASPGEKGYEQYF.

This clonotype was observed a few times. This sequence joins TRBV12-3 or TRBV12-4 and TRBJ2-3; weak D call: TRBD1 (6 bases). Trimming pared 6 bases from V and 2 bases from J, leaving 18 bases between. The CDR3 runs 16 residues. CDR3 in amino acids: CASSLNIGTLTDTQYF. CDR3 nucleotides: TGTGCCAGCAGCCTTAACATCGGGACACTCACAGATACGCAGTATTTT.

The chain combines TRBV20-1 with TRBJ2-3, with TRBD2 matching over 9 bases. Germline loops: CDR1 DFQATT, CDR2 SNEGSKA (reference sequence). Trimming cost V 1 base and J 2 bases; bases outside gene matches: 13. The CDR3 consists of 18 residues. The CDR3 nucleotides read TGCAGTGCTAGAGCATCATGGTTGACTAGCGGATCCACAGATACGCAGTATTTT. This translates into CSARASWLTSGSTDTQYF.

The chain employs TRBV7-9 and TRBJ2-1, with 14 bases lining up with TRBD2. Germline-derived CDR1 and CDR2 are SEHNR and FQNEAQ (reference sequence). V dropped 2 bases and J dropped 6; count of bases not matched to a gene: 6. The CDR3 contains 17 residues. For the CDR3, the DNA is TGTGCCAGCAGCTTAAAGGGGACTAGCGGGAGATTCAATGAGCAGTTCTTC. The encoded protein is CASSLKGTSGRFNEQFF.

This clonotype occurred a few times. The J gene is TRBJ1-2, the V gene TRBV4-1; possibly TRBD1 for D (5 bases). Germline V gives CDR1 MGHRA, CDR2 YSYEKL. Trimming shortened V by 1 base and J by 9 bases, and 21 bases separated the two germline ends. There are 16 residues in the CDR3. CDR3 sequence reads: CASSQGINPGLPSYTF. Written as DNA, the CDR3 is TGCGCCAGCAGCCAAGGCATAAACCCGGGACTGCCTAGCTACACCTTC.

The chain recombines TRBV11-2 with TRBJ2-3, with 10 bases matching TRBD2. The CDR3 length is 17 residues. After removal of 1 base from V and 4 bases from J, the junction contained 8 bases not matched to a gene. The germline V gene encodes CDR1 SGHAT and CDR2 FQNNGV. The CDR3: CASSLGSGTSVPDTQYF. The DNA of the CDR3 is TGTGCCAGCAGCTTAGGGAGCGGGACTAGCGTGCCAGATACGCAGTATTTT.

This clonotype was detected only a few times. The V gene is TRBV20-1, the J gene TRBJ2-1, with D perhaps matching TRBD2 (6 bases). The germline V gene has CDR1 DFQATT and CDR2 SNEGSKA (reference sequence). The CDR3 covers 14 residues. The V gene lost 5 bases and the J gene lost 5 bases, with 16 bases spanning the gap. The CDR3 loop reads CSALLAYLDNEQFF. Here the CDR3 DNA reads TGCAGTGCTTTGCTAGCGTACCTCGACAATGAGCAGTTCTTC.

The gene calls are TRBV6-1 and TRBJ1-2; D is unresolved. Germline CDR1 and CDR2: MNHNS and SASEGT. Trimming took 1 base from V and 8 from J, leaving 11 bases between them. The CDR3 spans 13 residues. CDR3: CASSEVMYGGYTF. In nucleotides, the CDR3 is TGTGCCAGCAGTGAAGTCATGTATGGAGGCTACACCTTC.

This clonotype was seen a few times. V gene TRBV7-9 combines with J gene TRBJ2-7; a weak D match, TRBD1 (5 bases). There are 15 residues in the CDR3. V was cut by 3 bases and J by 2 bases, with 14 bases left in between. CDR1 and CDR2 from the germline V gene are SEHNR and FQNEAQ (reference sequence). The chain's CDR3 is CASSFLDIAAYEQYF. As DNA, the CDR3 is TGTGCCAGCAGCTTTCTGGACATAGCCGCCTACGAGCAGTACTTC.

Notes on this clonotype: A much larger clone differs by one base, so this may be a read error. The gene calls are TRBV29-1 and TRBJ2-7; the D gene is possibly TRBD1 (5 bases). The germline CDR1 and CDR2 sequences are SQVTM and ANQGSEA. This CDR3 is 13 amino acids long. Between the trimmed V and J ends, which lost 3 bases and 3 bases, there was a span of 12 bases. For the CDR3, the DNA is TGCAGCGTTGATGATCTTCAGGGCTACGAGCAGTACTTC. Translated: CSVDDLQGYEQYF.

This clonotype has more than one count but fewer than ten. The CDR3 region is CAISEDGPGGDEQFF. CDR3 bases: TGTGCCATCAGTGAGGACGGGCCCGGAGGCGATGAGCAGTTCTTC. The chain joins TRBV10-3 to TRBJ2-1; weak D call: TRBD2 (5 bases). The CDR3 extends over 15 amino acids. CDR1 is ENHRY, CDR2 SYGVKD, per germline. Trimming cost V 2 bases and J 8 bases, with 16 bases left between them.

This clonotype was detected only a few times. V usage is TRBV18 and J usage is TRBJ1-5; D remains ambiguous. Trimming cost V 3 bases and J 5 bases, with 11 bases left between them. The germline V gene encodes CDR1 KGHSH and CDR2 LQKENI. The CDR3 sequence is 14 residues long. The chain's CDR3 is CASSPPGTYQPQHF. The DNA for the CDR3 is TGTGCCAGCTCACCCCCGGGAACCTATCAGCCCCAGCATTTT.

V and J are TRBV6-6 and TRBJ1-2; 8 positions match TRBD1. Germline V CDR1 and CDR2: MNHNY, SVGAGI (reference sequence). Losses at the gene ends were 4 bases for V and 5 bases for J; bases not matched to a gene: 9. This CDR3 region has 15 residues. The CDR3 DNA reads TGTGCCAGCAGTTCACAGGGGGTAGTTGAATATGGCTACACCTTC. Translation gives CASSSQGVVEYGYTF.

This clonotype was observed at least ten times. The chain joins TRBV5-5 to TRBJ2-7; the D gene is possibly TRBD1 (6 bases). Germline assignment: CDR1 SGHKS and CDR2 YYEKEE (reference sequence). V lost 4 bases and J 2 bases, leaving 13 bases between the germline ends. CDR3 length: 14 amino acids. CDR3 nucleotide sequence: TGTGCCAGCAGCGACCCGACAGGCCCCTACGAGCAGTACTTC. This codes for CASSDPTGPYEQYF.

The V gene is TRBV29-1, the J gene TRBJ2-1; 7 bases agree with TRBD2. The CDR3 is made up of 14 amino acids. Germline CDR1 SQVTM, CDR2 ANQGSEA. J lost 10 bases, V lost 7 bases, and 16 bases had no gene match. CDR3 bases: TGCAGCGCTTCGAGGGGCGGGACTATTTACGAGCAGTTCTTC. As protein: CSASRGGTIYEQFF.

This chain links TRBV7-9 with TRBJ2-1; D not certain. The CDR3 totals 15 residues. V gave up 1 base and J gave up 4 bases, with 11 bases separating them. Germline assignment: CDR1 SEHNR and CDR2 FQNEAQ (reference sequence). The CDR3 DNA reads TGTGCCAGCAGCTTAGATGGCCGGGTTTACAATGAGCAGTTCTTC. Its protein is CASSLDGRVYNEQFF.

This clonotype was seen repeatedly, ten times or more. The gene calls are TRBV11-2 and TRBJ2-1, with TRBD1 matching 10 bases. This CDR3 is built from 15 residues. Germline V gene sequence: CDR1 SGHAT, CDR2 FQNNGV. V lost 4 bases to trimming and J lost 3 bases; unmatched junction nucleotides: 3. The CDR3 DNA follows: TGTGCCAGCAGCTCCCGGGACAGGGGCTACAATGAGCAGTTCTTC. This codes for CASSSRDRGYNEQFF.

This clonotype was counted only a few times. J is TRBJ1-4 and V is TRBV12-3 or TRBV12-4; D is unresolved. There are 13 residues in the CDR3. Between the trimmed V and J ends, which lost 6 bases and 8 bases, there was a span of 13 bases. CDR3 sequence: CASRPAGWEKLFF. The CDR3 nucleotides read TGTGCCAGCAGACCGGCGGGTTGGGAAAAACTGTTTTTT.

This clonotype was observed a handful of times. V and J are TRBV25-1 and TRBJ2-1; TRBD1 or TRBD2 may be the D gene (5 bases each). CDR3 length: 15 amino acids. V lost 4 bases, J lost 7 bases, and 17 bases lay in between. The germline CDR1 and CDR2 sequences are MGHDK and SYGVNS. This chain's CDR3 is CASSGPGPRGNEQFF. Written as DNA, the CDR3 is TGTGCCAGCAGTGGACCGGGACCGCGTGGAAATGAGCAGTTCTTC.

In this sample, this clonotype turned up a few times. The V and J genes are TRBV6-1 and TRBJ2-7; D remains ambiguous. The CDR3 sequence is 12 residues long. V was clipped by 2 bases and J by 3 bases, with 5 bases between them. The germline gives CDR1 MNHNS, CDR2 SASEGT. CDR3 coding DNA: TGTGCCAGCAGTGAACAAGTCTACGAGCAGTACTTC. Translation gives CASSEQVYEQYF.

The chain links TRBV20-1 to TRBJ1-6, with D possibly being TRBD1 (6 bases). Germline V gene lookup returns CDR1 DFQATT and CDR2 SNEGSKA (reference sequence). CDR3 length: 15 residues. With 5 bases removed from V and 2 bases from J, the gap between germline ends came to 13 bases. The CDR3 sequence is CSAYITGTYNSPLHF. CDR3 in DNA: TGCAGTGCTTATATTACAGGGACCTATAATTCACCCCTCCACTTT.